A single sample gave rise to the 25 T cell receptor beta chains below, sequenced in a study of Ad26.COV2.S vaccination and SARS-CoV-2 variants (dated by TCRdb to the early 2020s). The library came from the immunoSEQ multiplex PCR assay. In its TCRdb copy, this immuneACCESS table keeps in-frame sequences only and misses some clones. Where compared with another copy, unresolved V genes explain less than half of these, and the others have no known cause. The table for this sample lists roughly 350,000 clones; about nine tenths of them were counted only once. The ten largest clonotypes hold about 3.5% of the sample. What the treatment or condition label conveys for this sample: 19 received Ad26.COV2.S at low or high dose, single or two shots; 5 received placebo; per-sample allocation not given. For vaccine and placebo recipients, repertoires were sequenced using samples collected on day 63 after the first injection.

This sample comprised peripheral blood, obtained in a trial of Ad26.COV2.S vaccine versus placebo. The receptors come from a person between 18 and 65 years old who received the Ad26.COV2.S COVID-19 vaccine or a placebo.

This clone was detected once. This sequence joins TRBV4-2 and TRBJ1-3; D remains unclear. The germline gives CDR1 LGHNA, CDR2 YNFKEQ. The length of the CDR3 is 16 residues. V was trimmed by 4 bases and J by 3 bases, leaving 16 bases between them. The DNA of the CDR3 is TGTGCCAGCAGCCCCGCCCCAGGAGGGAGTGGAAACACCATATATTTT. This sequence encodes CASSPAPGGSGNTIYF.

The rearrangement links TRBV21-1 to TRBJ2-5; the table's D call, TRBD2, has no DNA check behind it. TRBV21-1 is an annotated pseudogene. This CDR3 is built from 16 residues. In DNA form, the CDR3 reads TGTGCCAGCAGCAAAGGAGGCGGGGGGGCGAGGGAGACCCAGTACTTC. Amino acid sequence: CASSKGGGGARETQYF.

The CDR3 reads CASSLGDRGGEKLFF. For the CDR3, the DNA is TGCGCCAGCAGCTTGGGGGACAGGGGAGGTGAAAAACTGTTTTTT. The V gene is TRBV5-1, the J gene TRBJ1-4; 10 bases agree with TRBD1. This CDR3 region has 15 residues. Looked up from germline, CDR1 is SGHRS and CDR2 is YFSETQ. With 0 bases clipped from V and 7 bases from J, the junction kept 3 bases outside the gene matches. The whole variable domain, remainder taken from reference TRBV5-1 and TRBJ1-4, is KAGVTQTPRYLIKTRGQQVTLSCSPISGHRSVSWYQQTPGQGLQFLFEYFSETQRNKGNFPGRFSGRQFSNSRSEMNVSTLELGDSALYLCASSLGDRGGEKLFFGSGTQLSVL.

The chain couples TRBV6-5 to TRBJ1-2, with TRBD1 matching over 7 bases. Germline V CDR1 and CDR2: MNHEY, SVGAGI. V shed 7 bases and J 2 bases; nucleotides not matched to a gene: 10. CDR3 length: 15 residues. This CDR3 reads CASKRQTGPNYGYTF. The CDR3, as DNA: TGTGCCAGCAAGAGGCAGACAGGGCCCAACTATGGCTACACCTTC.

V gene TRBV4-1 combines with J gene TRBJ2-1; D uncertain. V lost 0 bases and J lost 6, with 3 bases in between. CDR1 and CDR2 (germline): MGHRA, YSYEKL. The CDR3 covers 12 residues. The chain's CDR3 is CASSQDPNEQFF. As DNA, the CDR3 is TGCGCCAGCAGCCAAGATCCCAATGAGCAGTTCTTC.

The chain recombines TRBV7-9 with TRBJ1-2, with D hard to call. V gave up 4 bases and J gave up 11 bases, with 14 bases separating them. The CDR3 extends over 12 amino acids. The germline gives CDR1 SEHNR, CDR2 FQNEAQ (reference sequence). As DNA, the CDR3 is TGTGCCAGCAGCTATACAGCCGATTTGTACACCTTC. Amino acids: CASSYTADLYTF.

The rearrangement uses TRBV1 and TRBJ2-2; the D call of TRBD2 is as the table states it, not checked on the DNA. TRBV1 is shown as a pseudogene. This CDR3 region has 16 residues. CDR3 bases: TGCACCCGAGGGGATAGCGGGGGGAGGGGCACCGGGGAGCTGTTTTTT. This translates into CTRGDSGGRGTGELFF.

The chain recombines TRBV3-1 (or the pseudogene TRBV3-2) with TRBJ2-7; possible D gene TRBD2, 6 bases. Germline CDR1 LGHDT, CDR2 YNNKEL (reference sequence). Trimming cost V 3 bases and J 0 bases, with 24 bases left between them. The CDR3 is 19 amino acids. The CDR3 here is CASSHQGSGPTPSSYEQYF. The CDR3 region has the DNA TGTGCCAGCAGCCACCAGGGTAGCGGACCTACCCCGAGCTCCTACGAGCAGTACTTC.

The chain carries TRBV6-6 and TRBJ2-3; no firm D call. This CDR3 has 13 amino acids. V shed 0 bases and J shed 5 bases, with 6 bases lying between them. The germline CDR1 and CDR2 sequences are MNHNY and SVGAGI (reference sequence). The CDR3 DNA reads TGTGCCAGCAGTTACTCACCGGGAGATACGCAGTATTTT. Protein: CASSYSPGDTQYF.

The J gene is TRBJ2-7, the V gene TRBV19; TRBD1 is a possible D gene (6 bases). Trimming removed 11 bases at V and 4 bases at J, with 18 bases between. This CDR3 has 13 amino acids. Germline assignment: CDR1 LNHDA and CDR2 SQIVND (reference sequence). The CDR3 sequence is CARAGQGKYEQYF. CDR3 sequence (DNA): TGTGCCCGGGCAGGGCAGGGGAAATACGAGCAGTACTTC.

This clone has just one count. The genes are TRBV12-3 or TRBV12-4 and TRBJ2-1; the D is unclear. The CDR3 covers 13 residues. Trimming removed 3 bases from V and 6 bases from J, with 9 bases in between. The chain's CDR3 is CASSLGQTNEQFF. The DNA of the CDR3 is TGTGCCAGCAGTTTGGGTCAGACCAATGAGCAGTTCTTC.

This clone is a singleton in its sample. The chain has TRBV18 and TRBJ1-5, with D possibly TRBD1 on 6 matching bases. This CDR3 is built from 16 residues. Germline V lookup: CDR1 KGHSH, CDR2 LQKENI. The V end was cut by 2 bases, the J end by 0 bases, with 11 bases between. The CDR3 DNA is TGTGCCAGCTCACCAGTCCCAGGGGATAGCAATCAGCCCCAGCATTTT. Protein: CASSPVPGDSNQPQHF.

V gene TRBV7-2 combines with J gene TRBJ2-5, with TRBD2 matching 7 bases. The V and J ends lost 5 bases and 0 bases, in that order; junction bases with no gene match: 3. This CDR3 spans 14 amino acids. Germline lookup yields CDR1 SGHTA and CDR2 FQGNSA. The CDR3 sequence: CASSPGGYQETQYF. The CDR3 DNA is TGTGCCAGCAGCCCCGGGGGGTACCAAGAGACCCAGTACTTC.

This chain uses TRBV7-9 with TRBJ2-7, with TRBD1 matching 9 bases. The CDR3 is made up of 14 amino acids. Germline-derived CDR1 and CDR2 are SEHNR and FQNEAQ (reference sequence). V gave up 5 bases and J gave up 5 bases; unmatched junction bases: 7. CDR3 sequence (DNA): TGTGCCAGCAGCCCTGGGACAGGGTTCGACGAGCAGTACTTC. Amino acids: CASSPGTGFDEQYF.

This sequence joins TRBV30 and TRBJ2-3; the match to TRBD2 covers 9 bases. CDR3 size: 16 residues. Germline CDR1 GTSNPN, CDR2 SVGIG (reference sequence). V was clipped by 0 bases and J by 6 bases; unmatched bases: 10. CDR3 region: CAWSVASAGGLDTQYF. The CDR3 region has the DNA TGTGCCTGGAGTGTCGCCTCGGCGGGGGGGCTTGATACGCAGTATTTT.

The chain links TRBV9 to TRBJ2-5, with TRBD2 as a possible D gene (5 bases). Germline V lookup: CDR1 SGDLS, CDR2 YYNGEE. CDR3 length equals 13 residues. Deletions cut 4 bases from V and 5 bases from J, with 12 bases between. In DNA, the CDR3 is TGTGCCAGCAGCCCGGGGTCGATGGAGACCCAGTACTTC. As protein: CASSPGSMETQYF.

The chain carries TRBV4-1 and TRBJ1-2; D is unresolved. V shed 4 bases and J shed 4 bases, with 16 bases lying between them. The CDR3 has 15 amino acids. Germline V gives CDR1 MGHRA, CDR2 YSYEKL. This CDR3 is CASSRVLTEIYGYTF. In DNA, the CDR3 is TGCGCCAGCAGCCGAGTCCTGACCGAGATCTATGGCTACACCTTC.

The chain has TRBV3-1 (or the pseudogene TRBV3-2) and TRBJ1-1, with D uncertain. The CDR3 totals 18 residues. Germline V lookup: CDR1 LGHDT, CDR2 YNNKEL (reference sequence). V was pared by 1 base and J by 0 bases, with 18 bases between. CDR3 in DNA: TGTGCCAGCAGCCAAGGGAGCTTAGGGTCAGGTCTGAACACTGAAGCTTTCTTT. This codes for CASSQGSLGSGLNTEAFF.

V usage is TRBV30 and J usage is TRBJ2-2; no definite D call. CDR1 GTSNPN and CDR2 SVGIG come from the germline V gene (reference sequence). CDR3 length equals 13 residues. CDR3 amino acids: CAGPGLRTGELFF. CDR3 in DNA: TGTGCTGGGCCCGGTTTGAGGACCGGGGAGCTGTTTTTT.

The genes are TRBV24-1 and TRBJ2-2; TRBD2 agrees at 11 bases. The J segment lost 0 bases and the V segment lost 2 bases, leaving 7 bases of the junction unmatched. The germline CDR1 and CDR2 sequences are KGHDR and SFDVKD. CDR3 length equals 19 residues. The CDR3, as DNA: TGTGCCACCAGTGATTCCCCCGCTAGCGGGGGGCCGAACACCGGGGAGCTGTTTTTT. It translates to CATSDSPASGGPNTGELFF.

The sample holds one count of this clone. The CDR3: CASSPGTENTEAFF. CDR3 sequence (DNA): TGTGCCAGCAGCCCCGGGACGGAGAACACTGAAGCTTTCTTT. The rearrangement links TRBV7-8 to TRBJ1-1; weak D call: TRBD1 (5 bases). The CDR3 spans 14 residues. The germline CDR1 and CDR2 sequences are SGHVS and FQNEAQ. V was cut by 5 bases and J by 1 base, with 11 bases left in between.

This chain connects TRBV9 to TRBJ1-4, with TRBD1 matching over 10 bases. The CDR3 runs 15 residues. Unmatched junction bases numbered 6, after V lost 4 bases and J lost 6 bases. Germline CDR1 SGDLS, CDR2 YYNGEE. CDR3 DNA: TGTGCCAGCAGCCAGAGGACAGGGGGAGATGAAAAACTGTTTTTT. It encodes CASSQRTGGDEKLFF.

This chain uses TRBV9 with TRBJ2-5; D might be TRBD1 (7 bases). CDR1 is SGDLS, CDR2 YYNGEE, per germline. This CDR3 spans 14 amino acids. The ends were cut back, 3 bases at V and 3 bases at J, with 12 bases in the middle. DNA for the CDR3: TGTGCCAGCAGCGGAGGGGGCGGGGAAGAGACCCAGTACTTC. This encodes CASSGGGGEETQYF.

The chain employs TRBV6-6 and TRBJ1-4; TRBD1 matches 7 bases. With 6 bases clipped from V and 6 bases from J, the junction kept 4 bases outside the gene matches. Germline assignment: CDR1 MNHNY and CDR2 SVGAGI (reference sequence). The CDR3 covers 13 residues. The DNA for the CDR3 is TGTGCCAGCAGAGACGACAGGGATGAAAAACTGTTTTTT. Translation gives CASRDDRDEKLFF.

The gene calls are TRBV11-2 and TRBJ1-2, with TRBD1 as a possible D gene (5 bases). Trimming took 1 base from V and 5 from J, leaving 8 bases between them. The CDR3 sequence is 13 residues long. The germline V gene encodes CDR1 SGHAT and CDR2 FQNNGV. The DNA of the CDR3 is TGTGCCAGCAGCTTAGCTCCAGGGTATGGCTACACCTTC. This gives the protein CASSLAPGYGYTF.